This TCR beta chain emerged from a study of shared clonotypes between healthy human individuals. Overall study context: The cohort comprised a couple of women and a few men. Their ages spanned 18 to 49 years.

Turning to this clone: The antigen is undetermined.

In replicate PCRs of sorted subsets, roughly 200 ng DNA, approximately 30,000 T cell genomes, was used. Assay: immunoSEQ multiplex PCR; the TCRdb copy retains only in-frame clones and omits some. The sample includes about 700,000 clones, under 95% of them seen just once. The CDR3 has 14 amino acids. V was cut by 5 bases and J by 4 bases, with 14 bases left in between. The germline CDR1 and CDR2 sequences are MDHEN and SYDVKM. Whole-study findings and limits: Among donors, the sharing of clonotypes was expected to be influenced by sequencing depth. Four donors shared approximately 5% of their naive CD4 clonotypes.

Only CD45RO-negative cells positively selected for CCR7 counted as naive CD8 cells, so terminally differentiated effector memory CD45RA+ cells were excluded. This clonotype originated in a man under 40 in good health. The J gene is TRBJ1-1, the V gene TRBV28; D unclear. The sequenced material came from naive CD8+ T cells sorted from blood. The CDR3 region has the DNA TGTGCCAGCAGTCCCCTCCTCGCGGGCACTGAAGCTTTCTTT. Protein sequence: CASSPLLAGTEAFF.